A selection of T cell receptor beta chains follows, all from one sample in a study of long-term antiretroviral therapy in people with HIV. Here immunoSEQ multiplex PCR was the method, and the copy in TCRdb shows in-frame clones only, minus some. This table holds 15,000 to 20,000 clones, under 85% found once. This material consisted of unsorted PBMCs, taken roughly 2.5 years before starting antiretroviral therapy. All receptors come from a woman aged 45 to 65 with HIV. Each CDR3 is given with its conserved first and last residue. A D gene is named only where the DNA matches it firmly. Rows give clone size only sometimes, using once, few, many, or a class for an expanded clone.

CDR3nt: TGTGCCAGCAGTTTTCCGGGGGGGCGGGAGGAGACCCAGTACTTC
CDR3aa: CASSFPGGREETQYF
v_gene: TRBV28
j_gene: TRBJ2-5
abundance: .
d_gene: TRBD2

CDR3nt: TGTGCCAGCAGCCTCAAAGGGGGCCTAGCCAAAAACATTCAGTACTTC
CDR3aa: CASSLKGGLAKNIQYF
v_gene: TRBV4-2
j_gene: TRBJ2-4
abundance: once
d_gene: TRBD1

CDR3nt: TGTGCCAGCAGCGTAGCAGTTTCGACGGGATTTGACCAAGGAGTCTATGGCTACACCTTC
CDR3aa: CASSVAVSTGFDQGVYGYTF
v_gene: TRBV9
j_gene: TRBJ1-2
abundance: .
d_gene: .

CDR3nt: TGCGCCAGCAGCTTGGTTGGGGGGGGAACTGAAGCTTTCTTT
CDR3aa: CASSLVGGGTEAFF
v_gene: TRBV5-1
j_gene: TRBJ1-1
abundance: .
d_gene: .

CDR3nt: TGTGCCAGCAGCTCTCCCCAGGGCCCAGCCTCCTACGAGCAGTACTTC
CDR3aa: CASSSPQGPASYEQYF
v_gene: TRBV5-6
j_gene: TRBJ2-7
abundance: .
d_gene: .

CDR3nt: TGCGCCAGCAGCTTCCCGGGGGAGGGCTCTGGCTACACCTTC
CDR3aa: CASSFPGEGSGYTF
v_gene: TRBV5-1
j_gene: TRBJ1-2
abundance: .
d_gene: .

CDR3nt: TGTGCCAGCAGCCCTCCGACTAGTTCGGTTGCCGGGGAGCTGTTTTTT
CDR3aa: CASSPPTSSVAGELFF
v_gene: TRBV9
j_gene: TRBJ2-2
abundance: .
d_gene: .

CDR3nt: TGTGCCAGTAGTATTCGGGACCCGAACACCGGGGAGCTGTTTTTT
CDR3aa: CASSIRDPNTGELFF
v_gene: TRBV19
j_gene: TRBJ2-2
abundance: .
d_gene: .

CDR3nt: TGTGCCAGCAGCTCGCGGGGTGGGACGGGGGGCATTGAGACCCAGTACTTC
CDR3aa: CASSSRGGTGGIETQYF
v_gene: TRBV7-8
j_gene: TRBJ2-5
abundance: .
d_gene: .

CDR3nt: TGTGCCAGCAGGGAGACAGGGGCTTTAAATCAGCCCCAGCATTTT
CDR3aa: CASRETGALNQPQHF
v_gene: TRBV2
j_gene: TRBJ1-5
abundance: .
d_gene: TRBD1

CDR3nt: TGCAGCGTTCTCAGGGGCGGGAACACTGAAGCTTTCTTT
CDR3aa: CSVLRGGNTEAFF
v_gene: TRBV29-1
j_gene: TRBJ1-1
abundance: .
d_gene: .

CDR3nt: TGTGCCAGCAGCTTGGTCGACAGGGGATTCGCTGAAGCTTTCTTT
CDR3aa: CASSLVDRGFAEAFF
v_gene: TRBV5-5
j_gene: TRBJ1-1
abundance: few
d_gene: TRBD1

CDR3nt: TGTGCCAGCAGCCCACCGAACCCTCAGCCCCAGCATTTT
CDR3aa: CASSPPNPQPQHF
v_gene: TRBV6-6
j_gene: TRBJ1-5
abundance: .
d_gene: .

CDR3nt: TGTGCCAGCACTCTTGGACAGGGAAACACCGGGGAGCTGTTTTTT
CDR3aa: CASTLGQGNTGELFF
v_gene: TRBV7-7
j_gene: TRBJ2-2
abundance: medium-sized
d_gene: TRBD1

CDR3nt: TGTGCTAGTGGTTTAGGACAGACGTTCACAGATACGCAGTATTTT
CDR3aa: CASGLGQTFTDTQYF
v_gene: TRBV12-5
j_gene: TRBJ2-3
abundance: once
d_gene: .

CDR3nt: TGTGCCAGCAGCAACTATGGCGGGACTAGCGGGGGGACTGGGGCCAACGTCCTGACTTTC
CDR3aa: CASSNYGGTSGGTGANVLTF
v_gene: TRBV5-4
j_gene: TRBJ2-6
abundance: .
d_gene: TRBD2